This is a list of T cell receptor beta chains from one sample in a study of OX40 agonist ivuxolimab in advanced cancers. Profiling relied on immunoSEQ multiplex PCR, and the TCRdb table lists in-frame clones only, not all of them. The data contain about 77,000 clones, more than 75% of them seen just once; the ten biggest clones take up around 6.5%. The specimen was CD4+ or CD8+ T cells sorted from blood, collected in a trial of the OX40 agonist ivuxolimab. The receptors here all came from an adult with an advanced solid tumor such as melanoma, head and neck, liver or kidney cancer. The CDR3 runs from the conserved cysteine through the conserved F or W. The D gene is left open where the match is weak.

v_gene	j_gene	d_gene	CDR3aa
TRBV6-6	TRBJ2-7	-	CASSGTGVQYF
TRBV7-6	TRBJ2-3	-	CASSLGGAGRDTQYF
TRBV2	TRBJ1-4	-	CASSVLGANEKLFF
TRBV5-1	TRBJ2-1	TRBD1	CASSFLTGDSGEQFF
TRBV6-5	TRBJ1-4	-	CASSYGGSNEKLFF
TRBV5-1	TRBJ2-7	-	CASSSGTGWEQYF
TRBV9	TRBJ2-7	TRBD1	CASSVGGQASTYEQYF
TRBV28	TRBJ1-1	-	CASSFRVGGGNTEAFF
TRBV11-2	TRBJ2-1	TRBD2	CASSLLSGRAREQFF
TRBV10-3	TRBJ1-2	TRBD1	CAISRDRDNYGYTF
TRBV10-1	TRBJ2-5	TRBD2	CASSEGLTSGRSEAQYF
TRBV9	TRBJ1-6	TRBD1	CASSVGRDSSYNSPLHF
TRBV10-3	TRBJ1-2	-	CAIRGPLLGANYGYTF
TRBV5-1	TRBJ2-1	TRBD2	CASSTAGYNEQFF
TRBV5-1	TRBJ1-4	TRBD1	CASSPRTGLNEKLFF
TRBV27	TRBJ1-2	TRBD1	CASSLSAMTGGYGYTF
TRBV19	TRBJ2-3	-	CASSTLGDTQYF
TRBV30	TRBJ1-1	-	CAWSVWGGTEAFF
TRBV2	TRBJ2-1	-	CARSVARNNEQFF
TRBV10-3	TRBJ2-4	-	CAISGAPESQDAKNIQYF
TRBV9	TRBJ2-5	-	CASSVGGRTQETQYF
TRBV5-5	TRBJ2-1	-	CASSLGGAGNEQFF
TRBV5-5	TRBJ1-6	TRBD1	CASSANRGQGASSPLHF
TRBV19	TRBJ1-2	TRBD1	CATRPSGQGGSYTF
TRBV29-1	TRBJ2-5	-	CSVEHGQQETQYF
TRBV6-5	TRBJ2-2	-	CASYPSRSGELFF
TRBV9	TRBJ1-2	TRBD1	CASSVDFGQGAYGYTF
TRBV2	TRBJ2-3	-	CASSRETYSSTDTQYF
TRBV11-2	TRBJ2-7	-	CASTSRRDSYEQYF
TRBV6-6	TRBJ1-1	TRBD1	CASSYPGTASGTEAFF